The entry that follows covers one T cell receptor beta chain sequence. The antigen remains unidentified. The entry originates in a study of PD-1 blockade in mismatch repair-deficient tumors. Study-level results: Tumor-resident clones, often undetectable pretreatment in blood, expanded then contracted after pembrolizumab.

The TCR-sequenced patients were a few responders to pembrolizumab. Assay used: immunoSEQ multiplex PCR; TCRdb lists only in-frame clones, some missing. This table has around 25,000 clones, about 88% appearing once. This CDR3 is built from 14 residues. Germline V gives CDR1 KGHSH, CDR2 LQKENI. Between the trimmed V and J ends, which lost 1 base and 2 bases, there was a span of 8 bases. This sequence was found in an adult with mismatch repair-deficient cancer. The rearrangement joins TRBV18 to TRBJ2-5; a possible D gene is TRBD2 (6 bases). Sequences were derived from PBMCs, sampled before pembrolizumab treatment. CDR3 in amino acids: CASSPRGLQETQYF. In DNA form, the CDR3 reads TGTGCCAGCTCACCACGGGGACTGCAAGAGACCCAGTACTTC.